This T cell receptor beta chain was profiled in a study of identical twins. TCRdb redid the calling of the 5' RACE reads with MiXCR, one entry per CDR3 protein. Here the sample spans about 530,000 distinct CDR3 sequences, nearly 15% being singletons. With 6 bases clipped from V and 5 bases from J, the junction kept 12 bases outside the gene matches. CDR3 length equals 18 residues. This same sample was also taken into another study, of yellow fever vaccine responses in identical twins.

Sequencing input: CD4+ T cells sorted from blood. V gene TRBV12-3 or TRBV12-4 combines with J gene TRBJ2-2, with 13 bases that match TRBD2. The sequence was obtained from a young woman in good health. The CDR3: CASSPPHPGLAGTGELFF. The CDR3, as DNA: TGTGCCAGCAGCCCGCCACATCCGGGACTAGCGGGAACCGGGGAGCTGTTTTTT.